The T cell receptor beta chain described here comes from a study of blood T cell repertoires in COVID-19. Study overall: Collection of acute and convalescent COVID-19 samples took place in the United States, Italy and Spain.

Participants were aged roughly 18 to 90 years, lived in under 25 US areas, and enrolled virtually. In the study's own analysis: Amplifying reference gene primers gave estimates of nucleated cell counts. Generated by immunoSEQ multiplex PCR, the TCRdb table keeps only in-frame clones and is missing some. That table supplies the V and J calls and clone size; D and trimming were determined from the DNA. The sample records approximately 250,000 clones, about 87% being singletons. Sequencing used PBMCs or T cells enriched from blood (not recorded which). This clonotype originated in a woman aged 25 to 39 with acute COVID-19.

The CDR3 nucleotides are TGTGCCAGCAGTTTGGGGGGACGGGCTGGGGCCAACGTCCTGACTTTC. Its protein is CASSLGGRAGANVLTF. The chain carries TRBV27 and TRBJ2-6, with a tentative D call TRBD2 (6 bases). V was trimmed by 3 bases and J by 2 bases, leaving 11 bases between them. Germline-derived CDR1 and CDR2 are MNHEY and SMNVEV (reference sequence). The CDR3 spans 16 residues.